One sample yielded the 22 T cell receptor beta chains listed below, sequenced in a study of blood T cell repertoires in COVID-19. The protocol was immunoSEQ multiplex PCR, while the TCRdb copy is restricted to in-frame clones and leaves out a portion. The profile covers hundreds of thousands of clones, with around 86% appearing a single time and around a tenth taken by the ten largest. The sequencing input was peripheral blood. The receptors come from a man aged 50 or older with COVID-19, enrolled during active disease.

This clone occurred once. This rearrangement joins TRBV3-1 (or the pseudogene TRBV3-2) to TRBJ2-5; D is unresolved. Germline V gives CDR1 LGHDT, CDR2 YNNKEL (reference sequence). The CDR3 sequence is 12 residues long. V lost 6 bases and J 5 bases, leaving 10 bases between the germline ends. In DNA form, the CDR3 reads TGTGCCAGCAGTGCCACTTGGGAGACCCAGTACTTC. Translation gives CASSATWETQYF.

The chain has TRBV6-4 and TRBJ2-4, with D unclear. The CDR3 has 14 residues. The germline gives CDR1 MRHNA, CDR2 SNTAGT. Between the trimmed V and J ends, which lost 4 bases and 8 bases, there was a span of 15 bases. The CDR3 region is CASSVNSRSDIQYF. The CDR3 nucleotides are TGTGCCAGCAGTGTGAATTCTAGATCTGACATTCAGTACTTC.

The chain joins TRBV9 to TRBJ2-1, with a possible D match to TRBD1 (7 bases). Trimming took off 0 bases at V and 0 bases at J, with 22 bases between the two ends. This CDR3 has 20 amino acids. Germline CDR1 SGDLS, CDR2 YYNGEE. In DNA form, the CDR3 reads TGTGCCAGCAGCGTAGGTCTGGGGAGCCAGGGGGGCAGCTCCTACAATGAGCAGTTCTTC. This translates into CASSVGLGSQGGSSYNEQFF.

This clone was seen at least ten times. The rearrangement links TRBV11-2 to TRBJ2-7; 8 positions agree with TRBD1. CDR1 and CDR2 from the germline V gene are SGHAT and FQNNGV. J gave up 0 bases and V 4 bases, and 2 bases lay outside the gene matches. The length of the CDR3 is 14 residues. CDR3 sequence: CASSSDRASYEQYF. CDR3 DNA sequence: TGTGCCAGCAGCTCGGACAGGGCCTCCTACGAGCAGTACTTC.

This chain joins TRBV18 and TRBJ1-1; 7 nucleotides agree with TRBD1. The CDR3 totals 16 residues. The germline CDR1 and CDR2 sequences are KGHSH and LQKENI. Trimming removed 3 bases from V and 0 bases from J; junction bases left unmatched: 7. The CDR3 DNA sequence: TGTGCCAGCTCACCGCGACAGGGCGGATTGAACACTGAAGCTTTCTTT. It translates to CASSPRQGGLNTEAFF.

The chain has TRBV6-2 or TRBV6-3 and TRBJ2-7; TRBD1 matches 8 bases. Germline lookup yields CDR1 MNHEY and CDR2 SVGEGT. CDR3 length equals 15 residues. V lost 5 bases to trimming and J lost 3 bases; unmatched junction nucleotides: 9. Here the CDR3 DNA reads TGTGCCAGCAGTAAACGACAGGGGAAGAGCTACGAGCAGTACTTC. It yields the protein CASSKRQGKSYEQYF.

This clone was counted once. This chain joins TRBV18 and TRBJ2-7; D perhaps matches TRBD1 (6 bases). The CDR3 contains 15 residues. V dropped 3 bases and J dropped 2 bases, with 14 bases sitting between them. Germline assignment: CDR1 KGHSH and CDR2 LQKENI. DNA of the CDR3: TGTGCCAGCTCACCTTATCAACAGGGACCCTACGAGCAGTACTTC. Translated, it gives CASSPYQQGPYEQYF.

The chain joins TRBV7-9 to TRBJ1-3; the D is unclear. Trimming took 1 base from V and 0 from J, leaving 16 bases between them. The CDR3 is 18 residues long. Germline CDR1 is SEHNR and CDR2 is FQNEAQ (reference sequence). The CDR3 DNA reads TGTGCCAGCAGCTTAGATCCCCCTGGACTATCCTCTGGAAACACCATATATTTT. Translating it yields CASSLDPPGLSSGNTIYF.

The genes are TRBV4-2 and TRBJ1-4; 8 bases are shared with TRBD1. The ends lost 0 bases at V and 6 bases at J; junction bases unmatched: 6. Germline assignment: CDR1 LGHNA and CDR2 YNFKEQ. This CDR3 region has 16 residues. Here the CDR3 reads CASSQDFRQGHEKLFF. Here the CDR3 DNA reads TGTGCCAGCAGCCAAGACTTCAGACAGGGGCATGAAAAACTGTTTTTT.

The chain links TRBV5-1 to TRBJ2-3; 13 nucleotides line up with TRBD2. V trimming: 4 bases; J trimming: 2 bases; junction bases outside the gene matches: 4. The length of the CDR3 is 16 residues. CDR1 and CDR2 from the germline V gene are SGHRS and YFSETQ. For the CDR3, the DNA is TGCGCCAGCAGCCCCGGACTAGCGGGGGCCACAGATACGCAGTATTTT. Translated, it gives CASSPGLAGATDTQYF.

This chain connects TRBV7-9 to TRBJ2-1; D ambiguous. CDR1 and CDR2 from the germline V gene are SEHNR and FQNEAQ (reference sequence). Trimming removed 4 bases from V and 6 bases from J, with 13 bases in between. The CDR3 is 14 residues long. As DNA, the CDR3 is TGTGCCAGCAGCTCTAGTCTGATGGGCAATGAGCAGTTCTTC. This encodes CASSSSLMGNEQFF.

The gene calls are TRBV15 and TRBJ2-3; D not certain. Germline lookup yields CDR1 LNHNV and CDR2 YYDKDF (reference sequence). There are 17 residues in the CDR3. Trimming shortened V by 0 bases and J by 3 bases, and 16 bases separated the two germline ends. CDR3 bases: TGTGCCACCAGCAGAGATACGCGTCTAACCAAAACAGATACGCAGTATTTT. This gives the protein CATSRDTRLTKTDTQYF.

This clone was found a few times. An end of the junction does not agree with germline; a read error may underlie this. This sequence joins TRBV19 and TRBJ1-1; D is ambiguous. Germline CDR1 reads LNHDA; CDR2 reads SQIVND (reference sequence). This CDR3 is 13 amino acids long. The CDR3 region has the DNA TGTGCCAGTAGTATAATGTTCAACAGTGAAGCTTTCTTT. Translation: CASSIMFNSEAFF.

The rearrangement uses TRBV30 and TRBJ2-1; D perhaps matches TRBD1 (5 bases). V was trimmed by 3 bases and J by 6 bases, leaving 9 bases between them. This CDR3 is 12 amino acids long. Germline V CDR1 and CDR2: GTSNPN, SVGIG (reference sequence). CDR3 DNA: TGTGCCTGGAGCACAGGATCCAATGAGCAGTTCTTC. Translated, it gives CAWSTGSNEQFF.

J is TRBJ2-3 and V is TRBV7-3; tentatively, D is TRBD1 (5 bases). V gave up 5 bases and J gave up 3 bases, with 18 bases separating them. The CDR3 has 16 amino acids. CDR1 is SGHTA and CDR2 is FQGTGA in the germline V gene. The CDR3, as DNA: TGTGCCAGCAGCCCTTCTCATCGACAGTTAACAGATACGCAGTATTTT. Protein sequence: CASSPSHRQLTDTQYF.

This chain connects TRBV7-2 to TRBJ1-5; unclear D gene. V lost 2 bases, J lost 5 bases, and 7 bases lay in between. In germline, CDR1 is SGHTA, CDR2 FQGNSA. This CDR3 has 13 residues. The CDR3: CASSLQNDQPQHF. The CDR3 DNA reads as TGTGCCAGCAGCTTACAGAACGATCAGCCCCAGCATTTT.

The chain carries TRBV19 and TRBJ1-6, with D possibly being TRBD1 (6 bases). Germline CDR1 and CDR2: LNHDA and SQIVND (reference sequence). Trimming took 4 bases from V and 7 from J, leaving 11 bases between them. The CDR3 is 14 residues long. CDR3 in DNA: TGTGCCAGTAGTAACAGGGAGAAGAATTCACCCCTCCACTTT. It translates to CASSNREKNSPLHF. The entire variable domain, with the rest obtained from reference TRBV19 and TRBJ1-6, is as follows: DGGITQSPKYLFRKEGQNVTLSCEQNLNHDAMYWYRQDPGQGLRLIYYSQIVNDFQKGDIAEGYSVSREKKESFPLTVTSAQKNPTAFYLCASSNREKNSPLHFGNGTRLTVT.

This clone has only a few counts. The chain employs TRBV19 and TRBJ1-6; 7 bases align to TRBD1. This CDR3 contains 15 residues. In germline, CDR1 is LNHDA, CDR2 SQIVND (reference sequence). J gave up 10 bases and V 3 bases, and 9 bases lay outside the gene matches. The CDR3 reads CASSMYGQGGSPLHF. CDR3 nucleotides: TGTGCCAGTAGTATGTATGGGCAGGGGGGCTCACCCCTCCACTTT.

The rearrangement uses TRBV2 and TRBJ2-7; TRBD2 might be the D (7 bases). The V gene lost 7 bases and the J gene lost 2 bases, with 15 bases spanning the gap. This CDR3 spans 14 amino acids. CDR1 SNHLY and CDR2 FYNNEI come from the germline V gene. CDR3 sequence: CASTPGGGPYEQYF. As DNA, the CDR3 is TGTGCCAGCACTCCTGGGGGGGGGCCCTACGAGCAGTACTTC. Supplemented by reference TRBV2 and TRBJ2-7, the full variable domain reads EPEVTQTPSHQVTQMGQEVILRCVPISNHLYFYWYRQILGQKVEFLVSFYNNEISEKSEIFDDQFSVERPDGSNFTLKIRSTKLEDSAMYFCASTPGGGPYEQYFGPGTRLTVT.

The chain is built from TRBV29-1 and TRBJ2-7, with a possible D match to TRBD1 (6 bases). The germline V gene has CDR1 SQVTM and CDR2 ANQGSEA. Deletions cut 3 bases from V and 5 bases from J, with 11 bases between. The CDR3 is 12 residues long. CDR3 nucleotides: TGCAGCGTTGAGGGGGCCCGAGACGAGCAGTACTTC. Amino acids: CSVEGARDEQYF.

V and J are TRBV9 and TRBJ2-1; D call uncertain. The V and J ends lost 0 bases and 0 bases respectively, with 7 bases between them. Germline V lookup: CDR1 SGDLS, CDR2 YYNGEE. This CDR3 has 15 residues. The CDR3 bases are TGTGCCAGCAGCGTAGGCAGTTCCTCCTACAATGAGCAGTTCTTC. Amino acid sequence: CASSVGSSSYNEQFF.

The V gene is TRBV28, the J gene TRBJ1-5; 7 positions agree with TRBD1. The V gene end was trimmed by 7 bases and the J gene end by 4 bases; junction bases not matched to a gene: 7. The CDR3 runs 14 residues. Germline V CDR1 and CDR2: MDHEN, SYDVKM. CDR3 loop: CASIPTGANQPQHF. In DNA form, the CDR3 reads TGTGCCAGCATTCCCACAGGGGCAAATCAGCCCCAGCATTTT.